These 22 T cell receptor beta chains originate from one sample sequenced in a study of cytomegalovirus exposure and HLA in healthy donors. The PCR employed 60 Vbeta primers together with 13 Jbeta primers. Generated by immunoSEQ multiplex PCR, the TCRdb table keeps only in-frame clones and is missing some. The table records some 150,000 clones, around 72% of them present only once. The material sequenced was PBMCs. All receptors derive from a man aged 50 to 60 in good health and CMV-seropositive.

The chain couples TRBV10-1 to TRBJ1-2; D not resolved. CDR3 length equals 14 residues. Germline CDR1 reads WNHNN; CDR2 reads SYGVQD (reference sequence). The V end lost 0 bases, the J end lost 4 bases, and 9 bases lay between the germline ends. The CDR3 nucleotides are TGCGCCAGCAGTGAGTCCGGGTTTAGCTATGGCTACACCTTC. It encodes CASSESGFSYGYTF.

This clone was found a few times. Written as DNA, the CDR3 is TGTGCCAGCAGTGAGGGGACAGGGGGCTACTATGGCTACACCTTC. It yields the protein CASSEGTGGYYGYTF. The J gene is TRBJ1-2, the V gene TRBV6-4; 12 positions agree with TRBD1. Germline loops: CDR1 MRHNA, CDR2 SNTAGT. The CDR3 has 15 amino acids. J lost 3 bases, V lost 3 bases, and 2 bases had no gene match.

The rearrangement links TRBV5-1 to TRBJ2-7; D is possibly TRBD2 (6 bases). Germline values: CDR1 SGHRS, CDR2 YFSETQ. Trimming took off 7 bases at V and 5 bases at J, with 16 bases between the two ends. The CDR3 is 13 residues long. The CDR3 nucleotides read TGCGCCAGCTCAAGGCGGGAAGGCAACGAGCAGTACTTC. It codes for CASSRREGNEQYF. The full variable domain, completed using reference TRBV5-1 and TRBJ2-7, is KAGVTQTPRYLIKTRGQQVTLSCSPISGHRSVSWYQQTPGQGLQFLFEYFSETQRNKGNFPGRFSGRQFSNSRSEMNVSTLELGDSALYLCASSRREGNEQYFGPGTRLTVT.

This chain links TRBV4-1 with TRBJ1-6; weak D call: TRBD1 (5 bases). Trimming took off 0 bases at V and 9 bases at J, with 9 bases between the two ends. There are 14 residues in the CDR3. CDR1 is MGHRA, CDR2 YSYEKL, per germline. In DNA, the CDR3 is TGCGCCAGCAGCCAAGATGGAGGGGCTTCACCCCTCCACTTT. This encodes CASSQDGGASPLHF.

This chain links TRBV6-5 with TRBJ1-1; the match to TRBD1 covers 8 bases. The germline V gene has CDR1 MNHEY and CDR2 SVGAGI. The CDR3 runs to 14 residues. J was trimmed by 6 bases and V by 8 bases; bases with no gene match: 11. CDR3 loop: CASLPGQGLSEAFF. Written as DNA, the CDR3 is TGTGCCAGCCTTCCCGGACAGGGATTATCTGAAGCTTTCTTT.

This clone has only one observation. This sequence joins TRBV5-4 and TRBJ2-7; TRBD2 matches 13 bases. The CDR3 consists of 15 residues. Germline V gene sequence: CDR1 SGHNT, CDR2 YYREEE (reference sequence). Trimming removed 3 bases from V and 2 bases from J; junction bases left unmatched: 2. The CDR3 region has the DNA TGTGCCAGCAGCTCAGGACTAGCGGGGGCCTACGAGCAGTACTTC. Translating gives CASSSGLAGAYEQYF.

This clone was seen a few times. At the DNA level, this CDR3 is encoded by other sequences in the same sample as well. The chain carries TRBV19 and TRBJ2-1; D ambiguous. Germline CDR1 and CDR2: LNHDA and SQIVND (reference sequence). The V gene lost 8 bases and the J gene lost 3 bases, with 11 bases spanning the gap. CDR3 length equals 13 residues. In DNA form, the CDR3 reads TGTGCCAGTTCCCCCCGAGGCTACAATGAGCAGTTCTTC. It codes for CASSPRGYNEQFF.

The chain carries TRBV6-5 and TRBJ2-1; 12 bases map to TRBD2. Trimming at V came to 6 bases and at J to 8 bases, leaving 8 bases not matched to a gene. The CDR3 extends over 15 amino acids. In germline, CDR1 is MNHEY, CDR2 SVGAGI. The CDR3: CASRYTSGRFDEQFF. Here the CDR3 DNA reads TGTGCCAGCAGATACACTAGCGGGAGGTTCGATGAGCAGTTCTTC.

The chain carries TRBV5-1 and TRBJ2-7, with D tentatively TRBD1 (6 bases). Germline V gene lookup returns CDR1 SGHRS and CDR2 YFSETQ. The V gene lost 3 bases and the J gene lost 6 bases, with 22 bases spanning the gap. The CDR3 is made up of 16 amino acids. As DNA, the CDR3 is TGCGCCAGCAGCTCGTCCCAGGGGTCCCTTCTACGCGAGCAGTACTTC. Its protein is CASSSSQGSLLREQYF. The whole variable domain, remainder taken from reference TRBV5-1 and TRBJ2-7, is KAGVTQTPRYLIKTRGQQVTLSCSPISGHRSVSWYQQTPGQGLQFLFEYFSETQRNKGNFPGRFSGRQFSNSRSEMNVSTLELGDSALYLCASSSSQGSLLREQYFGPGTRLTVT.

The chain carries TRBV13 and TRBJ1-1; the D gene is possibly TRBD1 (6 bases). The CDR3 has 14 residues. Germline V gene data show CDR1 as PRHDT and CDR2 as FYEKMQ (reference sequence). The ends were cut back, 5 bases at V and 1 base at J, with 11 bases in the middle. The CDR3: CASSDMDRNTEAFF. The CDR3 nucleotides read TGTGCCAGCAGCGACATGGACAGGAACACTGAAGCTTTCTTT.

The chain links TRBV7-2 to TRBJ1-5; D might be TRBD1 (5 bases). The CDR3 totals 15 residues. V was clipped by 3 bases and J by 7 bases, with 16 bases between them. Germline V gene sequence: CDR1 SGHTA, CDR2 FQGNSA. CDR3 amino acids: CASSFSARQRQPQHF. CDR3 sequence (DNA): TGTGCCAGCAGCTTTTCCGCTAGACAGCGACAGCCCCAGCATTTT.

This clone was found a few times. This chain uses TRBV6-1 with TRBJ2-1, with 10 bases matching TRBD2. Trimming cost V 7 bases and J 12 bases; bases outside gene matches: 12. The CDR3 is 14 amino acids. Germline CDR1 MNHNS, CDR2 SASEGT. The CDR3 is CASKGSGGSARQFF. CDR3 nucleotides: TGTGCCAGCAAAGGTAGCGGGGGGTCCGCAAGGCAGTTCTTC.

This clone was observed once. The chain links TRBV19 to TRBJ1-4; D possibly corresponds to TRBD1 (5 bases). V shed 2 bases and J shed 8 bases, with 12 bases lying between them. CDR1 LNHDA and CDR2 SQIVND come from the germline V gene (reference sequence). The CDR3 spans 14 residues. The CDR3 protein is CASSISARGEKLFF. CDR3 bases: TGTGCCAGTAGTATATCAGCAAGGGGAGAAAAACTGTTTTTT.

This chain uses TRBV6-5 with TRBJ1-2, with a tentative D call TRBD1 (5 bases). V lost 0 bases to trimming and J lost 8 bases, with 10 bases between them. The CDR3 runs to 13 residues. Germline-derived CDR1 and CDR2 are MNHEY and SVGAGI. The CDR3, as DNA: TGTGCCAGCAGTTACTCGCAGACAGCCGGCTACACCTTC. It codes for CASSYSQTAGYTF.

V is TRBV27 and J is TRBJ2-7, with unresolved D. Trimming stripped 2 bases from V and 6 bases from J, with 23 bases between. CDR1 MNHEY and CDR2 SMNVEV come from the germline V gene (reference sequence). The CDR3 has 17 amino acids. CDR3 residues: CASSLVGGRRPFSEQYF. CDR3 in DNA: TGTGCCAGCAGTTTAGTTGGTGGCAGGCGTCCTTTTTCCGAGCAGTACTTC.

The chain is built from TRBV15 and TRBJ2-3, with 13 bases identical to TRBD2. The CDR3 loop spans 15 amino acids. Germline V gene lookup returns CDR1 LNHNV and CDR2 YYDKDF (reference sequence). Trimming cost V 4 bases and J 6 bases; bases outside gene matches: 4. The CDR3 region is CATSKLAGGPDTQYF. CDR3 nucleotides: TGTGCCACCAGCAAACTAGCGGGAGGGCCCGATACGCAGTATTTT. Filled out from reference TRBV15 and TRBJ2-3, the complete variable domain reads DAMVIQNPRYQVTQFGKPVTLSCSQTLNHNVMYWYQQKSSQAPKLLFHYYDKDFNNEADTPDNFQSRRPNTSFCFLDIRSPGLGDTAMYLCATSKLAGGPDTQYFGPGTRLTVL.

The CDR3 protein is CASSATGTADYGYTF. The CDR3 bases are TGTGCCAGTAGCGCTACCGGGACAGCTGACTATGGCTACACCTTC. This chain uses TRBV19 with TRBJ1-2; 7 bases align to TRBD1. Germline lookup yields CDR1 LNHDA and CDR2 SQIVND (reference sequence). CDR3 length: 15 amino acids. V shed 6 bases and J 3 bases; nucleotides not matched to a gene: 10.

This clone was seen only a few times. The J gene is TRBJ2-7, the V gene TRBV4-3, with 7 bases aligning to TRBD1. Germline values: CDR1 LGHNA, CDR2 YSLEER. With 0 bases clipped from V and 3 bases from J, the junction kept 8 bases outside the gene matches. The CDR3 length is 16 residues. CDR3 in amino acids: CASSQDTLTGYYEQYF. CDR3 nucleotide sequence: TGCGCCAGCAGCCAAGATACCCTGACAGGGTACTACGAGCAGTACTTC.

The V call is TRBV4-2, the J call TRBJ2-1; TRBD2 aligns across 8 bases. V shed 0 bases and J 7 bases; nucleotides not matched to a gene: 8. CDR3 size: 16 residues. CDR1 and CDR2 from the germline V gene are LGHNA and YNFKEQ. CDR3 in amino acids: CASSQDLTGGRNEQFF. Here the CDR3 DNA reads TGTGCCAGCAGCCAAGATCTAACGGGAGGGAGAAATGAGCAGTTCTTC.

The V and J genes are TRBV5-1 and TRBJ1-1, with no clear D. CDR1 and CDR2 (germline): SGHRS, YFSETQ. V lost 4 bases to trimming and J lost 5 bases, with 18 bases between them. There are 15 residues in the CDR3. The CDR3 loop is CASSPDPTRGTEAFF. The CDR3 coding sequence is TGCGCCAGCAGCCCAGACCCCACCCGAGGGACTGAAGCTTTCTTT.

The chain uses TRBV10-3 and TRBJ1-1; 11 nucleotides align to TRBD1. Per the germline V gene, CDR1 is ENHRY and CDR2 is SYGVKD. This CDR3 comprises 14 residues. Trimming removed 6 bases from V and 4 bases from J; junction bases left unmatched: 4. As DNA, the CDR3 is TGTGCCATCAGGGGGGGGACAGGGGGCACTGAAGCTTTCTTT. Protein product: CAIRGGTGGTEAFF.

This clone has a handful of counts. CDR3 bases: TGTGCCAGCAGCTTACGACAGGGGAACACTGAAGCTTTCTTT. This gives the protein CASSLRQGNTEAFF. V usage is TRBV11-2 and J usage is TRBJ1-1; 7 nucleotides match TRBD1. Germline V lookup: CDR1 SGHAT, CDR2 FQNNGV. This CDR3 spans 14 amino acids. V lost 2 bases and J lost 1; bases outside the gene matches: 1. Full variable domain (missing parts from reference TRBV11-2 and TRBJ1-1): EAGVAQSPRYKIIEKRQSVAFWCNPISGHATLYWYQQILGQGPKLLIQFQNNGVVDDSQLPKDRFSAERLKGVDSTLKIQPAKLEDSAVYLCASSLRQGNTEAFFGQGTRLTVV.